Listed below are T cell receptor beta chains from one sample, sequenced in a study of patients and donors after allogeneic stem cell transplantation. TCRdb analysed the RT-PCR reads with MiXCR anew, one entry per CDR3 protein. The sample has 410,000 or so distinct CDR3 sequences, more than 15% seen once. The material sequenced was blood, either unsorted or a sorted T cell fraction (not recorded which). These receptor sequences come from a human donor who was either an allogeneic HSCT recipient or a stem cell or donor lymphocyte infusion donor (not recorded which). It is not recorded whose cells these are; they may come from a transplant donor. The CDR3 runs from the conserved cysteine through the conserved F or W. A D gene is named only where the DNA matches it firmly. Clone size appears in some rows only: once, few, many, or a class for an expanded clone.

.	TRBV5-1	.	TRBJ2-1	CASSRITSSSYNEQFF	TGCGCCAGCAGCCGAATTACTTCCAGCTCCTACAATGAGCAGTTCTTC
few	TRBV29-1	TRBD2	TRBJ2-5	CSVEFSGGARETQYF	TGCAGCGTTGAGTTTAGCGGGGGGGCAAGGGAGACCCAGTACTTC
few	TRBV27	.	TRBJ1-5	CASSFSAYQPQHF	TGTGCCAGCAGTTTTTCGGCATATCAGCCCCAGCATTTT
.	TRBV9	.	TRBJ2-3	CASSVNGGASTDTQYF	TGTGCCAGCAGCGTAAACGGCGGGGCTAGCACAGATACGCAGTATTTT
.	TRBV12-3/TRBV12-4	.	TRBJ2-1	CASSFRGLLLYNEQFF	TGTGCCAGCAGTTTTAGAGGACTTTTGCTCTACAATGAGCAGTTCTTC
.	TRBV27	.	TRBJ2-1	CASRREQNNEQFF	TGTGCCAGCAGGAGGGAGCAGAACAATGAGCAGTTCTTC
few	TRBV10-3	.	TRBJ2-3	CAISVDPGNTQYF	TGTGCCATCAGTGTGGACCCGGGGAATACGCAGTATTTT
few	TRBV19	.	TRBJ1-1	CASGMNTEAFF	TGTGCCAGTGGAATGAACACTGAAGCTTTCTTT
.	TRBV12-3/TRBV12-4	TRBD1	TRBJ2-2	CASSPRTGRNTGELFF	TGTGCCAGCAGTCCCCGGACAGGAAGGAACACCGGGGAGCTGTTTTTT
few	TRBV20-1	TRBD2	TRBJ2-1	CSARSREGRSSYNEQFF	TGCAGTGCTAGATCACGGGAGGGCCGCAGCTCCTACAATGAGCAGTTCTTC
.	TRBV6-2/TRBV6-3	.	TRBJ2-5	CASSYGWWGSQETQYF	TGTGCCAGCAGTTATGGATGGTGGGGAAGTCAAGAGACCCAGTACTTC
many	TRBV29-1	.	TRBJ2-1	CSVVRGTSYNEQFF	TGCAGCGTTGTCAGAGGGACCTCCTACAATGAGCAGTTCTTC
.	TRBV9	.	TRBJ1-6	CASSVGHRQYNSPLHF	TGTGCCAGCAGCGTAGGACATCGACAGTATAATTCACCCCTCCACTTT
few	TRBV7-9	TRBD1	TRBJ2-7	CASSLVDRGSYEQYF	TGTGCCAGCAGCTTAGTAGACAGGGGCTCCTACGAGCAGTACTTC
many	TRBV5-6	.	TRBJ1-1	CASSSDPRRSTEAFF	TGTGCCAGCAGCTCGGACCCCCGAAGGTCCACTGAAGCTTTCTTT
few	TRBV29-1	TRBD1	TRBJ2-5	CSVILGQGWETQYF	TGCAGCGTAATATTGGGACAGGGCTGGGAGACCCAGTACTTC
few	TRBV12-3/TRBV12-4	.	TRBJ2-3	CASSPDLRADTQYF	TGTGCCAGCAGCCCCGACTTGCGGGCAGATACGCAGTATTTT
.	TRBV20-1	.	TRBJ2-1	CSARDYKELNEQFF	TGCAGTGCTAGGGACTACAAGGAGCTCAATGAGCAGTTCTTC
many	TRBV12-3/TRBV12-4	.	TRBJ1-5	CASSSGDRTHSNQPQHF	TGTGCCAGCAGTTCGGGAGACAGGACCCATAGCAATCAGCCCCAGCATTTT
.	TRBV5-6	.	TRBJ2-2	CASILLGQGTTGELFF	TGTGCCAGCATCCTACTCGGGCAGGGGACCACCGGGGAGCTGTTTTTT
.	TRBV5-1	TRBD1	TRBJ1-3	CASSPDRANAYTIYF	TGCGCCAGCAGCCCAGACAGGGCCAACGCATACACCATATATTTT
few	TRBV7-2	.	TRBJ1-1	CASSREATEAFF	TGTGCCAGCAGCAGAGAAGCCACTGAAGCTTTCTTT
.	TRBV5-1	.	TRBJ2-5	CASMNTGQETQYF	TGCGCCAGCATGAATACGGGACAAGAGACCCAGTACTTC